The rows below give T cell receptor beta chains drawn from one sample of a study of blood T cell repertoires in COVID-19. Generated by immunoSEQ multiplex PCR, the TCRdb table keeps only in-frame clones and is missing some. Of under 200,000 clones listed, more than 65% are singletons. The sample was peripheral blood. The source is a human donor with acute or convalescent COVID-19. The donor label of this sample is uncertain. CDR3s include the opening cysteine and the closing phenylalanine or tryptophan. A D gene is named only where the DNA matches it firmly. The size field is filled for only some rows; it gives once, few, many or a size class.

D,V,size,J,DNA,CDR3
-,TRBV27,-,TRBJ1-3,TGTGCCAGCAGTTTATACTCATCTGGAAACACCATATATTTT,CASSLYSSGNTIYF
-,TRBV5-1,-,TRBJ2-7,TGCGCCAGCAGCTTGGCTCACGGTCCAACGAGTGAGCAGTACTTC,CASSLAHGPTSEQYF
TRBD2,TRBV5-1,-,TRBJ2-3,TGCGCCAGCGCTACTAGCGGGGGGATCACAGATACGCAGTATTTT,CASATSGGITDTQYF
-,TRBV3-1/TRBV3-2,few,TRBJ1-4,TGTGCCAGCAGCCAATCACAGGTTTTAAGCGAAAAACTGTTTTTT,CASSQSQVLSEKLFF
TRBD1,TRBV4-1,-,TRBJ2-3,TGCGCCAGCAGCCAATATGGGACAGGGTCTCCGGATACGCAGTATTTT,CASSQYGTGSPDTQYF
-,TRBV18,-,TRBJ1-5,TGTGCCAGCTCACCAGTCACCCAGGGAAATCAGCCCCAGCATTTT,CASSPVTQGNQPQHF
TRBD1,TRBV2,-,TRBJ2-2,TGTGCCAGCACCCCAGACAGGGGGCTAGGCACCGGGGAGCTGTTTTTT,CASTPDRGLGTGELFF
TRBD1,TRBV5-4,-,TRBJ1-1,TGTGCCAGCAGGGAAAGGGGGCGGGTCACTGAAGCTTTCTTT,CASRERGRVTEAFF
-,TRBV5-1,-,TRBJ1-1,TGCGCCAGCAGCAAGGGCAGGGAAGACGGCACTGAAGCTTTCTTT,CASSKGREDGTEAFF
-,TRBV11-2,-,TRBJ2-1,TGTGCCAGCAGCTTTGGGCGAGTTGAGCAGTTCTTC,CASSFGRVEQFF
TRBD2,TRBV29-1,-,TRBJ2-2,TGCAGCGTTGACTCCGGGACTAGAGTTCGCACCGGGGAGCTGTTTTTT,CSVDSGTRVRTGELFF
-,TRBV11-2,-,TRBJ2-1,TGTGCCAGCAGCTCCGGTGGGGCAAGCTCCTACAATGAGCAGTTCTTC,CASSSGGASSYNEQFF
-,TRBV5-4,-,TRBJ1-4,TGTGCCAGCAGCTTGGACAGGGCGGAAAAACTGTTTTTT,CASSLDRAEKLFF
-,TRBV13,-,TRBJ2-3,TGTGCCAGCAGCTTAGGCGGGGAAAGCACAGATACGCAGTATTTT,CASSLGGESTDTQYF
TRBD1,TRBV25-1,-,TRBJ1-2,TGTGCCAGCAGTGAAGGGACAGGGTATGGCTACACCTTC,CASSEGTGYGYTF
-,TRBV28,once,TRBJ2-1,TGTGCCAGCAGTTTAAGTCTGGACAGCTACAATGAGCAGTTCTTC,CASSLSLDSYNEQFF
TRBD1,TRBV3-1/TRBV3-2,-,TRBJ1-2,TGTGCCAGCAGCCAAGAGGAAACAGGGGGCTATGGCTACACCTTC,CASSQEETGGYGYTF
TRBD1,TRBV6-5,-,TRBJ2-5,TGTGCCAGTCTAGCGACAGGGGTACAAGAGACCCAGTACTTC,CASLATGVQETQYF
-,TRBV19,-,TRBJ2-2,TGTGCCAGCTCTCCTATGTCAAGTCGAGGGGGATACGGGGAGCTGTTTTTT,CASSPMSSRGGYGELFF
TRBD1,TRBV27,few,TRBJ2-7,TGTGCCAGCAGTTTATTGGCCCCATCCCCCTACTTTACAGGGGCCTACGAGCAGTACTTC,CASSLLAPSPYFTGAYEQYF
TRBD1,TRBV6-4,-,TRBJ1-4,TGTGCCAGCAGTGAGGACAGGGGGAGTGAAAAACTGTTTTTT,CASSEDRGSEKLFF
TRBD1,TRBV27,once,TRBJ1-1,TGTGCCAGCAGTCCAGGGGGCCAAACTGAAGCTTTCTTT,CASSPGGQTEAFF
-,TRBV5-1,-,TRBJ2-5,TGCGCCAGCAGCTTTAATTCAGGGGCCGGAGAGACCCAGTACTTC,CASSFNSGAGETQYF
TRBD2,TRBV10-1,once,TRBJ2-1,TGCGCCAGCAGTGATCTGACTAGCGGGTCCCCCAGCTCCTACAATGAGCAGTTCTTC,CASSDLTSGSPSSYNEQFF
TRBD1,TRBV4-2,-,TRBJ1-6,TGTGCCAGCAGCCAAGAGCCCGTGACAGGGGGCACTAATTCACCCCTCCACTTT,CASSQEPVTGGTNSPLHF
-,TRBV19,few,TRBJ1-5,TGTGCCAGTAGTACCCCCCGGGGAGGGAAGGGCAATCAGCCCCAGCATTTT,CASSTPRGGKGNQPQHF
TRBD1,TRBV11-2,-,TRBJ2-7,TGTGCCAGCAGCTCCCCGGGGACAGGCCCTTACGGGGACGAGCAGTACTTC,CASSSPGTGPYGDEQYF
-,TRBV7-2,-,TRBJ1-5,TGTGCCAGCAGCCCTATCATGAGAGGGCAGCCCCAGCATTTT,CASSPIMRGQPQHF
TRBD2,TRBV12-5,-,TRBJ2-7,TGTGCTAGTGGTTTGGTAATTAGCGGGGGGGTCTACGAGCAGTACTTC,CASGLVISGGVYEQYF
TRBD1,TRBV19,-,TRBJ2-2,TGTGCCAGTAGTATCTACAGGGGTACCGGGGAGCTGTTTTTT,CASSIYRGTGELFF
-,TRBV6-2/TRBV6-3,once,TRBJ2-3,TGTGCCAGCAGTAGGGGGACAGATACGCAGTATTTT,CASSRGTDTQYF
-,TRBV2,-,TRBJ1-2,TGTGCCAGCAGTGAAGCCAGTGGCAGAGGCGGAGGCTACACCTTC,CASSEASGRGGGYTF
-,TRBV2,-,TRBJ1-2,TGTGCCAGCAGGACGATTCAGGGGAATGGCTACACCTTC,CASRTIQGNGYTF
-,TRBV28,-,TRBJ1-5,TGTGCCAGCAGTTTATTCGGGGGAGGGAATCAGCCCCAGCATTTT,CASSLFGGGNQPQHF
TRBD1,TRBV30,-,TRBJ1-2,TGTGCCTGGAGTGACAGGGGTGTACATGGCTACACCTTC,CAWSDRGVHGYTF
-,TRBV10-1,-,TRBJ2-2,TGCGCCAGCAGTGAGGCGGGGTCGCACACCGGGGAGCTGTTTTTT,CASSEAGSHTGELFF
TRBD2,TRBV15,-,TRBJ2-7,TGTGCCACCAGCCCCCGGGGAGGGTCCTACGAGCAGTACTTC,CATSPRGGSYEQYF
-,TRBV3-1/TRBV3-2,-,TRBJ2-6,TGTGCCAGCAGCCTGCGGACAGTCTACTCTGGGGCCAACGTCCTGACTTTC,CASSLRTVYSGANVLTF
TRBD1,TRBV5-1,-,TRBJ2-5,TGCGCCAGCAGCTTGGCCGGCAGGGGGCCAGAGACCCAGTACTTC,CASSLAGRGPETQYF
-,TRBV5-4,-,TRBJ1-2,TGTGCCAGCAGCGTGGGGGGAGGGTTAAATAACTATGGCTACACCTTC,CASSVGGGLNNYGYTF
TRBD1,TRBV28,few,TRBJ1-2,TGTGCCAGCAAAAGGGACAGCAGTAACTATGGCTACACCTTC,CASKRDSSNYGYTF
-,TRBV5-1,-,TRBJ1-1,TGCGCCAGCAGCCCGCGGGACGCCGGGTGGACTGAAGCTTTCTTT,CASSPRDAGWTEAFF
-,TRBV7-2,-,TRBJ2-1,TGTGCCAGCACCTCAACAGGGTCCCCTTACAATGAGCAGTTCTTC,CASTSTGSPYNEQFF
-,TRBV5-1,-,TRBJ2-5,TGCGCCAGCAGCTGGGGGGACCTAGGGGTTAGGGAGACCCAGTACTTC,CASSWGDLGVRETQYF
TRBD2,TRBV11-2,-,TRBJ2-4,TGTGCCAGCAGCGCCGGGGGAGGGACCAAAAACATTCAGTACTTC,CASSAGGGTKNIQYF
-,TRBV29-1,-,TRBJ1-1,TGCAGCGTTTCTAACACTGAAGCTTTCTTT,CSVSNTEAFF
-,TRBV7-3,-,TRBJ2-7,TGTGCCAGCAGCCCAAAAGGGGACAAGATAGCCGAGCAGTACTTC,CASSPKGDKIAEQYF
-,TRBV2,-,TRBJ2-3,TGTGCCAGCAGTGTAGCAGATACGCAGTATTTT,CASSVADTQYF
TRBD1,TRBV3-1/TRBV3-2,-,TRBJ2-7,TGTGCCAGCAGCCAGAAAGGGACAGGGGGCGAGCAGTACTTC,CASSQKGTGGEQYF
TRBD1,TRBV5-6,-,TRBJ2-1,TGTGCCAGCAGCTTCAGGGACAGAAGCTCCTACAATGAGCAGTTCTTC,CASSFRDRSSYNEQFF
-,TRBV29-1,-,TRBJ1-2,TGCAGCGTTCAACGATCAGGGGACACCGGCTACACCTTC,CSVQRSGDTGYTF
-,TRBV28,-,TRBJ2-1,TGTGCCAGCAGGGAGCCGAATGAGCAGTTCTTC,CASREPNEQFF
TRBD1,TRBV5-1,-,TRBJ2-5,TGCGCCAGCAGCTCCGACAGGGGCCAAGAGACCCAGTACTTC,CASSSDRGQETQYF
TRBD1,TRBV10-2,-,TRBJ2-7,TGCGCCAGCAGTCAACTTCGGGACAGGGTTGAGTACTTC,CASSQLRDRVEYF
TRBD1,TRBV19,-,TRBJ1-2,TGTGCCAGTAGTCTTCAAAGACAGGGAGATAACTATGGCTACACCTTC,CASSLQRQGDNYGYTF